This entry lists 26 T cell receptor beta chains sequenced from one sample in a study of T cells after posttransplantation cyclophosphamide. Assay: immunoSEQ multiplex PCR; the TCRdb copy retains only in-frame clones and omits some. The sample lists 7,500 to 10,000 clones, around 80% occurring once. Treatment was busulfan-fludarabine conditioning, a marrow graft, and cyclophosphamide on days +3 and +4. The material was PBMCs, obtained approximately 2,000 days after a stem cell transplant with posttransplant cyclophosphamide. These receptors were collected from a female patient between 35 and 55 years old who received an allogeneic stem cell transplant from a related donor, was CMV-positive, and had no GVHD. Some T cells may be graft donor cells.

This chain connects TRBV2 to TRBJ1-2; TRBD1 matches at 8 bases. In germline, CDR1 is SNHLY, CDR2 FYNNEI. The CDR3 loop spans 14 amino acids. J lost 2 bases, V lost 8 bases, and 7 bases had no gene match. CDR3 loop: CASVYGTGNYGYTF. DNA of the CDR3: TGTGCCAGCGTCTACGGGACAGGAAACTATGGCTACACCTTC.

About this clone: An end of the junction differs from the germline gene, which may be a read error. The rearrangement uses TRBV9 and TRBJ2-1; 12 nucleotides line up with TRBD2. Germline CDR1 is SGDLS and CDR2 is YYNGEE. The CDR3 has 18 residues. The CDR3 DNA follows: TGTACCAGCAGCGTAGTGGCTAGCGGGGGGGGGTCCTACAATGAGCAGTTCTTC. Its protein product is CTSSVVASGGGSYNEQFF.

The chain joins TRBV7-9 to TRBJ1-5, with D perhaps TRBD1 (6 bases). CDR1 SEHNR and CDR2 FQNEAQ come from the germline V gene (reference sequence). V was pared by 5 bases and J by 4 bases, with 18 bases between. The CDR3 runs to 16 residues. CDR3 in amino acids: CASSPMSGRGNQPQHF. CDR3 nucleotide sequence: TGTGCCAGCAGCCCGATGAGCGGGAGGGGGAATCAGCCCCAGCATTTT.

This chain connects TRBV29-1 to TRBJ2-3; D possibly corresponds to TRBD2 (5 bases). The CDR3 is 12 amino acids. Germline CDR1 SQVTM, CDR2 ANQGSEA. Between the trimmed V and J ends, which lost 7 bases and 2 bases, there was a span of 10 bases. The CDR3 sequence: CSARGSTDTQYF. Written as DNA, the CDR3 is TGCAGCGCCCGGGGTTCCACAGATACGCAGTATTTT.

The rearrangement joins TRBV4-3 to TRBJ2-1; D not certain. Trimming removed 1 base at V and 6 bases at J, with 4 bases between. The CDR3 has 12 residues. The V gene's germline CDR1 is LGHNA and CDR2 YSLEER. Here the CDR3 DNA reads TGCGCCAGCAGCCAAGCCGTCAATGAGCAGTTCTTC. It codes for CASSQAVNEQFF.

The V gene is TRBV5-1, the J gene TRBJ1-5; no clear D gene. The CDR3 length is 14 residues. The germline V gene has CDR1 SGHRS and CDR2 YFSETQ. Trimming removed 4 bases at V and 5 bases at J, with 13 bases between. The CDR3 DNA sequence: TGCGCCAGCAGCGTTGACGGAGACTATCAGCCCCAGCATTTT. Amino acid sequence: CASSVDGDYQPQHF.

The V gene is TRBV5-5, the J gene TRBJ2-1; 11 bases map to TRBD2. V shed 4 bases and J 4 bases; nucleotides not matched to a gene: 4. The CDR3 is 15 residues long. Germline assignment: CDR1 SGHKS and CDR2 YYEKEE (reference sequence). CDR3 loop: CASSPGTSGYNEQFF. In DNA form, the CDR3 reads TGTGCCAGCAGCCCCGGGACTAGCGGATACAATGAGCAGTTCTTC.

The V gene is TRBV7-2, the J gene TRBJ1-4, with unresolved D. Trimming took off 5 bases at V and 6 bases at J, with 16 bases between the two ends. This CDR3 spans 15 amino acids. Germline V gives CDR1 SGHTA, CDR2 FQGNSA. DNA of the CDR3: TGTGCCAGCAGCCCGGCAGGCAGATGGGATGAAAAACTGTTTTTT. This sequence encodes CASSPAGRWDEKLFF.

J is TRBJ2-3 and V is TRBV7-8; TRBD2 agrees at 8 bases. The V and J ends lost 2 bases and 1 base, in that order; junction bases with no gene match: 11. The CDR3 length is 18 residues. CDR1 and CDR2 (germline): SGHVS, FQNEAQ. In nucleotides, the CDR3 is TGTGCCAGCAGCTTAAGGGTAGCGGGGAACAGACGCACAGATACGCAGTATTTT. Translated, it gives CASSLRVAGNRRTDTQYF. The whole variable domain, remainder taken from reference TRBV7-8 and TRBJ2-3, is GAGVSQSPRYKVAKRGQDVALRCDPISGHVSLFWYQQALGQGPEFLTYFQNEAQLDKSGLPSDRFFAERPEGSVSTLKIQRTQQEDSAVYLCASSLRVAGNRRTDTQYFGPGTRLTVL.

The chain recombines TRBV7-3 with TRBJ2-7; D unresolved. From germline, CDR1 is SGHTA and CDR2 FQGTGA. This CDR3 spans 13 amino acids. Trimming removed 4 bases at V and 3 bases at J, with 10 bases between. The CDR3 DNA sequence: TGTGCCAGCAGCTCCTCCGGTGGCTACGAGCAGTACTTC. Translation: CASSSSGGYEQYF. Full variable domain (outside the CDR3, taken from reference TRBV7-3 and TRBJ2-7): GAGVSQTPSNKVTEKGKYVELRCDPISGHTALYWYRQSLGQGPEFLIYFQGTGAADDSGLPNDRFFAVRPEGSVSTLKIQRTERGDSAVYLCASSSSGGYEQYFGPGTRLTVT.

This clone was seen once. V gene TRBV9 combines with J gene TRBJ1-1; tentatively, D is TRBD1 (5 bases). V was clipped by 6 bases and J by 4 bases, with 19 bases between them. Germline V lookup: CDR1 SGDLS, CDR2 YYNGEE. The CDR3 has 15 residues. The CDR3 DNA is TGTGCCAGCATCATGACCCCCCAGGGCGGCACTGAAGCTTTCTTT. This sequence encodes CASIMTPQGGTEAFF.

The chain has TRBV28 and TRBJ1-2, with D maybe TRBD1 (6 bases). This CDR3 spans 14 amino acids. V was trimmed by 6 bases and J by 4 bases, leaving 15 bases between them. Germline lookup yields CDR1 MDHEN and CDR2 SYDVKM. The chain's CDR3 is CASRRGWGGYGYTF. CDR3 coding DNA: TGTGCCAGCAGGAGGGGGTGGGGGGGCTATGGCTACACCTTC.

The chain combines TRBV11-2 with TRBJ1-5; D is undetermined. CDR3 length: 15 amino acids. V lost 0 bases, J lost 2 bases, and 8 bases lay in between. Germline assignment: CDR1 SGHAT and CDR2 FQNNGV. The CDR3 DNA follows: TGTGCCAGCAGCTTAGATCCGGGAGGCAATCAGCCCCAGCATTTT. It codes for CASSLDPGGNQPQHF.

The chain's CDR3 is CASSLSRQGGETQYF. The CDR3 nucleotides read TGTGCCAGCAGCTTGAGCCGGCAGGGGGGAGAGACCCAGTACTTC. J is TRBJ2-5 and V is TRBV5-4; D is possibly TRBD1 (7 bases). V lost 1 base, J lost 4 bases, and 14 bases lay in between. This CDR3 comprises 15 residues. The germline gives CDR1 SGHNT, CDR2 YYREEE (reference sequence).

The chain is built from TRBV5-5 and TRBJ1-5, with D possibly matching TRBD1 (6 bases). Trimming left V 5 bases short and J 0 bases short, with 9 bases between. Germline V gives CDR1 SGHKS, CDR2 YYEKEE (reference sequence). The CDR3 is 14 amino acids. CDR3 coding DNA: TGTGCCAGCAGTGAGGGACATAGCAATCAGCCCCAGCATTTT. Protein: CASSEGHSNQPQHF. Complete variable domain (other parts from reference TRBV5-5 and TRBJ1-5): DAGVTQSPTHLIKTRGQQVTLRCSPISGHKSVSWYQQVLGQGPQFIFQYYEKEERGRGNFPDRFSARQFPNYSSELNVNALLLGDSALYLCASSEGHSNQPQHFGDGTRLSIL.

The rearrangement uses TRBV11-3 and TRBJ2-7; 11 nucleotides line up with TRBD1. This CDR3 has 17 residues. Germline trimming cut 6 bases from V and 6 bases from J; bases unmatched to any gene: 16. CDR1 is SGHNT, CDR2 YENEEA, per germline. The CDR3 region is CASRDPPGGQGALEQYF. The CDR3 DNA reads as TGTGCCAGCAGAGACCCCCCTGGCGGACAGGGGGCTCTCGAGCAGTACTTC.

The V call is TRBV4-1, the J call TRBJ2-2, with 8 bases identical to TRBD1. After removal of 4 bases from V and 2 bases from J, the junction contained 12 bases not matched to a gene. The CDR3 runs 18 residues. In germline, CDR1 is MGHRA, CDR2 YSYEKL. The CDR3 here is CASSLISGQGQNTGELFF. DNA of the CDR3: TGCGCCAGCAGCCTAATTTCCGGACAGGGACAAAACACCGGGGAGCTGTTTTTT.

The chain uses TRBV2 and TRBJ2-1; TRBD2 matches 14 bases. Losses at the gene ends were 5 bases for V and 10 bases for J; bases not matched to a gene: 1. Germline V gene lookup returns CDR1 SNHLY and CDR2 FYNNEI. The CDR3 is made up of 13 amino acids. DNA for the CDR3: TGTGCCAGCAGTCGGACTAGCGGGGGGGAGCAGTTCTTC. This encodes CASSRTSGGEQFF.

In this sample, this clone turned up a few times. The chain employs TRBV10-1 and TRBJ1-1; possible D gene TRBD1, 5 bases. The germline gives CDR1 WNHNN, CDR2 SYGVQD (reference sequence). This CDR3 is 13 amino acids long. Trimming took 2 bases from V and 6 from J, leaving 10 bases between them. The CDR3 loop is CASSERGRSEAFF. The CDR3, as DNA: TGCGCCAGCAGTGAGAGGGGAAGGTCTGAAGCTTTCTTT.

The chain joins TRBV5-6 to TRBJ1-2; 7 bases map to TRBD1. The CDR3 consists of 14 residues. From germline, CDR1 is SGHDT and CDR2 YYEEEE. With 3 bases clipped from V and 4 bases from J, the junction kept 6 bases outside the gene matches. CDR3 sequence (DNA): TGTGCCAGCAGCTCCTCGACAGGGACCTATGGCTACACCTTC. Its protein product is CASSSSTGTYGYTF.

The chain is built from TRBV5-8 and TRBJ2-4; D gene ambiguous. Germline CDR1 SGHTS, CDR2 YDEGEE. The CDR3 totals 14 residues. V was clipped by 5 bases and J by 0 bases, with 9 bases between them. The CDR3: CASRGALAKNIQYF. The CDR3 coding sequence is TGTGCCAGCAGAGGAGCCCTAGCCAAAAACATTCAGTACTTC.

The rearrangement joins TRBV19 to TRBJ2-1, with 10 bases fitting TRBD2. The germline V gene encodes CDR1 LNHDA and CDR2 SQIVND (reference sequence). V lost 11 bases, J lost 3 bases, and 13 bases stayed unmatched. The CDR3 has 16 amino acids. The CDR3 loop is CASRPRTSGSYNEQFF. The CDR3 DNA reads TGTGCCTCTAGGCCCCGGACTAGCGGAAGCTACAATGAGCAGTTCTTC.

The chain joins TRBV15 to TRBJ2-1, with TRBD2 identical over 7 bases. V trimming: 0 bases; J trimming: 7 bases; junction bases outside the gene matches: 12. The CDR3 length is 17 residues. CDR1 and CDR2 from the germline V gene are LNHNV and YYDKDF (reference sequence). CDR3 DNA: TGTGCCACCAGCAGAGATCTCGGCCTAGCGGAGGGGAATGAGCAGTTCTTC. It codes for CATSRDLGLAEGNEQFF.

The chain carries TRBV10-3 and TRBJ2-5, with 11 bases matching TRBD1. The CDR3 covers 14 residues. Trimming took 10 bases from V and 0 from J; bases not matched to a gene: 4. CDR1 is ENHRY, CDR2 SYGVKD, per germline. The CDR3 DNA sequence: TGTGCCACCGGGGACAGGGGGAACCAAGAGACCCAGTACTTC. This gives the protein CATGDRGNQETQYF.

CDR3 residues: CASSVGEPNTEAFF. The CDR3 DNA is TGTGCCAGCAGCGTTGGAGAACCCAACACTGAAGCTTTCTTT. The chain has TRBV9 and TRBJ1-1; D not resolved. The CDR3 consists of 14 residues. Trimming took off 2 bases at V and 2 bases at J, with 10 bases between the two ends. Germline-derived CDR1 and CDR2 are SGDLS and YYNGEE.

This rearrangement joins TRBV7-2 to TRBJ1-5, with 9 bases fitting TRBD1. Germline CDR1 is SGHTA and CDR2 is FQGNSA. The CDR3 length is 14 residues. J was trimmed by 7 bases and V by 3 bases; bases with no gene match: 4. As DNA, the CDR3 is TGTGCCAGCAGCTTCGGGACAGGGTTACAGCCCCAGCATTTT. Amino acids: CASSFGTGLQPQHF.